Following are 29 T cell receptor beta chains from one sample sequenced in a study of T cell repertoires in cytomegalovirus infection. Their specific antigens are unknown. TCRdb re-derived calls from the reads in MiXCR, one entry per CDR3 protein. Of hundreds of thousands of distinct CDR3 sequences detected, 25% to 35% appear once; the ten largest clones hold 17%. This specimen was cultured PBMCs, taken from culture after CMV antigen stimulation. The receptors shown here come from a human donor in good health (CMV status not recorded). Some clones in this sample may be carry-over from other donors' samples.

This chain joins TRBV12-3 or TRBV12-4 and TRBJ1-2; 7 nucleotides agree with TRBD1. Trimming removed 2 bases from V and 2 bases from J; junction bases left unmatched: 2. The CDR3 consists of 14 residues. In nucleotides, the CDR3 is TGTGCCAGCAGTTTAAGACAGGGAAACTATGGCTACACCTTC. Its translation is CASSLRQGNYGYTF.

Note on this clonotype: At one end the junction does not follow the germline gene, possibly because of a read error. V usage is TRBV6-1 and J usage is TRBJ2-3; 9 nucleotides match TRBD1. Germline values: CDR1 MNHNS, CDR2 SASEGT. There are 12 residues in the CDR3. The CDR3 sequence is CASRGTGTGNHF. CDR3 sequence (DNA): TGTGCCAGCAGGGGTACCGGGACAGGGAACCATTTT.

The table lists this clonotype with many counts. The CDR3 DNA follows: TGTGCCAGTAGTAAGGACAGGACTGAAGCTTTCTTT. This translates into CASSKDRTEAFF. This chain uses TRBV19 with TRBJ1-1; 7 bases fit TRBD1. The CDR3 covers 12 residues. Germline-derived CDR1 and CDR2 are LNHDA and SQIVND (reference sequence). V lost 4 bases and J lost 5; bases outside the gene matches: 1.

The rearrangement joins TRBV7-3 to TRBJ2-7, with 10 bases identical to TRBD2. The germline V gene encodes CDR1 SGHTA and CDR2 FQGTGA. This CDR3 comprises 15 residues. Losses at the gene ends were 5 bases for V and 5 bases for J; bases not matched to a gene: 9. CDR3 nucleotides: TGTGCCAGCAGCCAAAGTCTAGCGGGAGTTGACGAGCAGTACTTC. Its protein product is CASSQSLAGVDEQYF.

There are a few counts of this clonotype. J is TRBJ2-1 and V is TRBV4-3, with 11 bases aligning to TRBD2. After removal of 1 base from V and 8 bases from J, the junction contained 4 bases not matched to a gene. This CDR3 has 15 amino acids. Per germline, CDR1 LGHNA and CDR2 YSLEER. CDR3 in DNA: TGCGCCAGCAGCCAAGGTAGCGGGAGGGCCGATGAGCAGTTCTTC. Translating gives CASSQGSGRADEQFF.

The chain joins TRBV27 to TRBJ2-2; perhaps TRBD1 as D (5 bases). V lost 8 bases and J 4 bases, leaving 11 bases between the germline ends. The germline V gene has CDR1 MNHEY and CDR2 SMNVEV (reference sequence). This CDR3 contains 13 residues. In DNA form, the CDR3 reads TGTGCCAGCGGCGTTAGGGGCACCGGGGAGCTGTTTTTT. Amino acid sequence: CASGVRGTGELFF.

A single count supports this clonotype. This rearrangement joins TRBV11-3 to TRBJ2-5; 7 bases line up with TRBD1. The CDR3 loop spans 12 amino acids. CDR1 and CDR2 (germline): SGHNT, YENEEA. The trim removed 6 bases at V and 10 bases at J, leaving 8 bases unmatched. CDR3 loop: CASRAGTADQYF. DNA of the CDR3: TGTGCCAGCAGGGCCGGGACAGCGGACCAGTACTTC.

This clonotype was seen repeatedly, ten times or more. The chain is built from TRBV7-6 and TRBJ2-7; possible D gene TRBD1, 5 bases. Trimming stripped 2 bases from V and 2 bases from J, with 22 bases between. The CDR3 length is 18 residues. Germline loops: CDR1 SGHVS, CDR2 FNYEAQ. In DNA form, the CDR3 reads TGTGCCAGCAGCTTAAACCCCCCAGGACGGACAATAGCCTACGAGCAGTACTTC. Its translation is CASSLNPPGRTIAYEQYF.

The chain carries TRBV7-3 and TRBJ2-2; no reliable D call. The CDR3 extends over 13 amino acids. Germline V CDR1 and CDR2: SGHTA, FQGTGA. Trimming removed 1 base from V and 7 bases from J, with 7 bases in between. The CDR3: CASSLRPSGELFF. The CDR3 region has the DNA TGTGCCAGCAGCTTAAGACCGAGCGGGGAGCTGTTTTTT. Supplemented by reference TRBV7-3 and TRBJ2-2, the full variable domain reads GAGVSQTPSNKVTEKGKYVELRCDPISGHTALYWYRQSLGQGPEFLIYFQGTGAADDSGLPNDRFFAVRPEGSVSTLKIQRTERGDSAVYLCASSLRPSGELFFGEGSRLTVL.

V usage is TRBV6-1 and J usage is TRBJ2-1; TRBD1 or TRBD2 may be the D gene (5 bases each). Trimming pared 7 bases from V and 15 bases from J, leaving 28 bases between. CDR3 length: 15 residues. Germline V lookup: CDR1 MNHNS, CDR2 SASEGT. CDR3 region: CASTGPRGSELGRFF. CDR3 coding DNA: TGTGCCAGCACCGGGCCGAGGGGTAGCGAGCTAGGCCGGTTCTTC.

Ten or more counts support this clonotype. The chain joins TRBV12-3 or TRBV12-4 to TRBJ1-2, with 9 nucleotides matching TRBD1. This CDR3 has 14 amino acids. The V and J ends lost 6 bases and 7 bases, in that order; junction bases with no gene match: 9. CDR3 coding DNA: TGTGCCAGCAGCCTAACAGGGGGCGAGAGTGGCTACACCTTC. It encodes CASSLTGGESGYTF.

CDR3 in amino acids: CSARDQAGFSYEQYF. As DNA, the CDR3 is TGCAGTGCTAGAGATCAGGCGGGATTCTCCTACGAGCAGTACTTC. The V call is TRBV20-1, the J call TRBJ2-7; D is perhaps TRBD2 (6 bases). CDR1 DFQATT and CDR2 SNEGSKA come from the germline V gene (reference sequence). V lost 0 bases and J lost 0, with 12 bases in between. The CDR3 spans 15 residues.

This clonotype occurred a few times. V gene TRBV5-4 combines with J gene TRBJ1-1; 7 nucleotides align to TRBD1. CDR1 and CDR2 from the germline V gene are SGHNT and YYREEE (reference sequence). CDR3 length: 14 amino acids. After removal of 3 bases from V and 2 bases from J, the junction contained 4 bases not matched to a gene. CDR3 bases: TGTGCCAGCAGCTCCAGGGGGACTAACACTGAAGCTTTCTTT. Translating gives CASSSRGTNTEAFF.

The table lists this clonotype with many counts. The chain uses TRBV7-2 and TRBJ2-7; 11 bases agree with TRBD2. The CDR3 is 14 amino acids. Germline V gives CDR1 SGHTA, CDR2 FQGNSA. The CDR3 nucleotides read TGTGCCAGCAGCTTAGAGGGCGCTAGCGGGAGGCTGCACGTC. Amino acids: CASSLEGASGRLHV.

V is TRBV7-4 and J is TRBJ2-3, with a weak D call TRBD2 (6 bases). This CDR3 is built from 14 residues. Trimming removed 0 bases from V and 5 bases from J, with 9 bases in between. Germline assignment: CDR1 SGHVT and CDR2 SQSDAQ. The chain's CDR3 is CASSLAREVDTQYF. The DNA of the CDR3 is TGTGCCAGCAGCTTAGCGCGGGAAGTAGATACGCAGTATTTT.

The chain recombines TRBV12-5 with TRBJ2-3; D not resolved. From germline, CDR1 is LGHNT and CDR2 FRNRAP. The germline V and J ends were trimmed by 0 bases and 3 bases, with 4 bases remaining between them. The CDR3 has 13 amino acids. Written as DNA, the CDR3 is TGTGCTAGTGGTTTGGTCAGTACAGATACGCAGTATTTT. Its translation is CASGLVSTDTQYF.

Only a few counts were recorded for this clonotype. The gene calls are TRBV12-3 or TRBV12-4 and TRBJ2-7; 9 nucleotides match TRBD1. The CDR3 extends over 13 amino acids. J gave up 6 bases and V 3 bases, and 3 bases lay outside the gene matches. The CDR3 DNA sequence: TGTGCCAGCAGTTTTGACAGGGGGACCGAGCAGTACTTC. Its protein product is CASSFDRGTEQYF.

This clonotype was counted a single time. This chain links TRBV6-2 or TRBV6-3 with TRBJ1-1; D is unresolved. Trimming shortened V by 0 bases and J by 2 bases, and 7 bases separated the two germline ends. The CDR3 totals 14 residues. Germline values: CDR1 MNHEY, CDR2 SVGEGT. The chain's CDR3 is CASSYSDINTEAFF. The CDR3 DNA follows: TGTGCCAGCAGTTACTCCGACATCAACACTGAAGCTTTCTTT.

This clonotype was counted only a few times. The chain carries TRBV4-1 and TRBJ2-6; D not resolved. Germline assignment: CDR1 MGHRA and CDR2 YSYEKL. V was shortened by 3 bases and J by 0 bases, with 12 bases between the two germline ends. The CDR3 has 17 residues. As DNA, the CDR3 is TGCGCCAGCAGCCACGGCAGATCCAGCTCTGGGGCCAACGTCCTGACTTTC. It codes for CASSHGRSSSGANVLTF.

Remarks on this clonotype: One end of the junction varies from germline; a read error may be responsible. The chain carries TRBV6-6 and TRBJ2-1; 15 bases fit TRBD2. The CDR3 covers 16 residues. Germline CDR1 reads MNHNY; CDR2 reads SVGAGI (reference sequence). CDR3 DNA sequence: TGTGCCAGCAGTCAGGGGACTAGCGGGAGGTGGGATGAGCCGTTCTTC. Its protein is CASSQGTSGRWDEPFF.

The table lists this clonotype with many counts. This chain uses TRBV7-2 with TRBJ2-3; D could derive from TRBD1 or TRBD2 (5 bases each). CDR1 SGHTA and CDR2 FQGNSA come from the germline V gene. The CDR3 consists of 15 residues. The V gene lost 5 bases and the J gene lost 4 bases, with 16 bases spanning the gap. CDR3 residues: CASSPALLGADTQYF. The CDR3 nucleotides read TGTGCCAGCAGCCCCGCGCTACTGGGGGCAGATACGCAGTATTTT.

The chain has TRBV27 and TRBJ1-4; tentative D call: TRBD1 (5 bases). This CDR3 spans 14 amino acids. The germline V gene encodes CDR1 MNHEY and CDR2 SMNVEV (reference sequence). V gave up 2 bases and J gave up 7 bases, with 11 bases separating them. Here the CDR3 reads CASSLLRGSEKLFF. CDR3 sequence (DNA): TGTGCCAGCAGTTTACTCCGGGGCTCTGAAAAACTGTTTTTT. Complete variable domain (other parts from reference TRBV27 and TRBJ1-4): EAQVTQNPRYLITVTGKKLTVTCSQNMNHEYMSWYRQDPGLGLRQIYYSMNVEVTDKGDVPEGYKVSRKEKRNFPLILESPSPNQTSLYFCASSLLRGSEKLFFGSGTQLSVL.

This rearrangement joins TRBV15 to TRBJ1-5; 9 nucleotides line up with TRBD1. The germline CDR1 and CDR2 sequences are LNHNV and YYDKDF (reference sequence). With V trimmed by 1 base and J by 0 bases, 13 bases remained unmatched. The CDR3 runs to 20 residues. The CDR3 region is CATSRASRGQGYYSNQPQHF. The CDR3 DNA reads TGTGCCACCAGCAGAGCCTCCCGTGGACAGGGGTATTATAGCAATCAGCCCCAGCATTTT.

This rearrangement joins TRBV4-1 to TRBJ2-1, with 13 bases fitting TRBD2. The CDR3 covers 16 residues. Germline lookup yields CDR1 MGHRA and CDR2 YSYEKL. Trimming cost V 4 bases and J 7 bases; bases outside gene matches: 7. The chain's CDR3 is CASSLDPGLAGNEQFF. The CDR3 region has the DNA TGCGCCAGCAGCCTCGACCCGGGACTAGCGGGAAATGAGCAGTTCTTC.

In this sample, this clonotype turned up many times. The CDR3 coding sequence is TGTGCCAGCAGTCACGGGGACATCTCCTACGAGCAGTACTTC. The encoded protein is CASSHGDISYEQYF. The genes are TRBV12-3 or TRBV12-4 and TRBJ2-7; possibly TRBD1 for D (6 bases). Deletions cut 5 bases from V and 0 bases from J, with 11 bases between. This CDR3 comprises 14 residues.

This clonotype appeared a few times. The chain employs TRBV7-8 and TRBJ1-2; D ambiguous. The germline gives CDR1 SGHVS, CDR2 FQNEAQ. The CDR3 runs to 15 residues. The V gene lost 1 base and the J gene lost 4 bases, with 13 bases spanning the gap. The CDR3 protein is CASSLETATVYGYTF. The CDR3 DNA is TGTGCCAGCAGCTTAGAAACAGCCACGGTCTATGGCTACACCTTC.

This clonotype was observed a handful of times. The chain carries TRBV11-2 and TRBJ2-5; D gene ambiguous. This CDR3 is 13 amino acids long. Trimming took 5 bases from V and 5 from J, leaving 12 bases between them. Germline values: CDR1 SGHAT, CDR2 FQNNGV. The DNA for the CDR3 is TGTGCCAGCAGCGGGCGAGGACGGGAGACCCAGTACTTC. This encodes CASSGRGRETQYF.

The chain recombines TRBV6-1 with TRBJ1-2, with TRBD1 as a possible D gene (5 bases). Germline V CDR1 and CDR2: MNHNS, SASEGT. V dropped 4 bases and J dropped 3 bases, with 12 bases sitting between them. This CDR3 has 14 amino acids. The CDR3 spells CASSGTHKDYGYTF. As DNA, the CDR3 is TGTGCCAGCAGTGGGACACACAAAGACTATGGCTACACCTTC.

This clonotype was seen many times. This chain links TRBV4-3 with TRBJ2-2; the match to TRBD1 covers 7 bases. The CDR3 has 16 residues. Trimming at V came to 1 base and at J to 6 bases, leaving 8 bases not matched to a gene. Germline CDR1 reads LGHNA; CDR2 reads YSLEER. CDR3 amino acids: CASSQAGTAEPGELFF. The CDR3 DNA reads as TGCGCCAGCAGCCAAGCCGGGACAGCCGAACCCGGGGAGCTGTTTTTT.